This TCR beta chain is drawn from a study of OX40 agonist ivuxolimab in advanced cancers. The wider study: Mean age around 60 years, range 23 to 79; around 80% male.

As concerns this clone: Its target is unknown.

From germline, CDR1 is SNHLY and CDR2 FYNNEI. This CDR3 has 13 amino acids. J gave up 6 bases and V 4 bases, and 4 bases lay outside the gene matches. Study findings and constraints: Partial responders at 0.1-3.0 mg/kg had among the lowest clonal expansion. Among T cells, CD8+ cells averaged more expanded clones than CD4+ cells.

Assay: immunoSEQ multiplex PCR; the TCRdb copy retains only in-frame clones and omits some. The sample holds 62,000 or so clones, around four fifths seen once. The clonotype comes from an adult with an advanced solid tumor such as melanoma, head and neck, liver or kidney cancer. Specimen: CD4+ or CD8+ T cells sorted from blood, collected in a trial of the OX40 agonist ivuxolimab. This chain links TRBV2 with TRBJ1-2, with 8 bases fitting TRBD1. DNA for the CDR3: TGTGCCAGCAGTGGAGGGACAGGCGATGGCTACACCTTC. Its translation: CASSGGTGDGYTF.